This T cell receptor (beta chain) was identified in a study of blood T cell repertoires in COVID-19. As for the study in general: Collection of acute and convalescent COVID-19 samples took place in the United States, Italy and Spain. From T cells, B-cell-depleted T cells, or PBMCs came the material, which was cDNA or gDNA.

Under the authors' procedure: Counts of nucleated cells, estimated from reference gene primer amplification, were obtained. Libraries were prepared by immunoSEQ multiplex PCR; TCRdb keeps only in-frame clonotypes and omits some of them. Clone size and the V and J calls come from that table; the DNA yielded D and trimming. The table shows approximately 94,000 clones, with approximately 86% occurring only once. The clonotype originates from a man between 45 and 60 years old with active or convalescent COVID-19. The sequenced sample consisted of peripheral blood.

This CDR3 reads CASSFRQAGTGELFF. CDR3 bases: TGTGCCAGCAGTTTCCGGCAGGCGGGGACCGGGGAGCTGTTTTTT. This chain connects TRBV27 to TRBJ2-2; a weak D match, TRBD2 (6 bases). Trimming stripped 3 bases from V and 5 bases from J, with 13 bases between. The CDR3 extends over 15 amino acids. Germline CDR1 is MNHEY and CDR2 is SMNVEV (reference sequence).